A selection of T cell receptor beta chains follows, all from one sample in a study of cytomegalovirus exposure and HLA in healthy donors. The repertoire was sequenced with immunoSEQ multiplex PCR; TCRdb's copy has only in-frame clones and lacks some. The profile shows more than 25,000 clones, about three fifths of them singletons. Sequencing used PBMCs. The receptors derive from a male donor in good health and CMV-seropositive. Each CDR3 is given with its conserved first and last residue. The order of the fields is J gene, clone size, V gene, D gene, CDR3 DNA, CDR3 protein. A D gene is named only where the DNA matches it firmly. Expanded clones get a size class; other rows say once, few or many, or leave the size out.

J: TRBJ1-1
size: few
V: TRBV4-1
D: TRBD1
DNA: TGCGCCAGCAGCCAAGTGACGACAGGGCGGGCGAACACTGAAGCTTTCTTT
CDR3: CASSQVTTGRANTEAFF

J: TRBJ2-1
size: .
V: TRBV30
D: TRBD2
DNA: TGTGCCTGGAGTAAAGTTGGCGGGAGGGCCTCTAATGAGCAGTTCTTC
CDR3: CAWSKVGGRASNEQFF

J: TRBJ1-6
size: .
V: TRBV23-1
D: .
DNA: TGCGCCAGCAGTCCAGGTGGAATGGAAGATAATTCACCCCTCCACTTT
CDR3: CASSPGGMEDNSPLHF

J: TRBJ2-1
size: .
V: TRBV29-1
D: .
DNA: TGCAGCGCGGGGGAGCAGTTCTTC
CDR3: CSAGEQFF

J: TRBJ2-7
size: .
V: TRBV5-4
D: .
DNA: TGTGCCAGCAGCTTAGGAGGGAGGACGGACGAGCAGTACTTC
CDR3: CASSLGGRTDEQYF

J: TRBJ1-2
size: .
V: TRBV19
D: .
DNA: TGTGCCAGTAGTATTGGCGGACTTGTGGGCTACACCTTC
CDR3: CASSIGGLVGYTF

J: TRBJ2-1
size: .
V: TRBV5-1
D: TRBD2
DNA: TGCGCCAGCAGCACCCCGGCGACTAGCGGGATTAGTGAGCAGTTCTTC
CDR3: CASSTPATSGISEQFF

J: TRBJ2-3
size: .
V: TRBV6-4
D: .
DNA: TGTGCCAGCAGTTTAGCGGCCTCAGATACGCAGTATTTT
CDR3: CASSLAASDTQYF

J: TRBJ2-1
size: medium-sized
V: TRBV6-4
D: TRBD2
DNA: TGTGCCAGCAGTGACAGTCTAGCGGGACACAATGAGCAGTTCTTC
CDR3: CASSDSLAGHNEQFF

J: TRBJ2-1
size: few
V: TRBV5-1
D: TRBD1
DNA: TGCGCCAGCAGCCTCGGGACAGGGGAGGGCAATGAGCAGTTCTTC
CDR3: CASSLGTGEGNEQFF

J: TRBJ2-3
size: .
V: TRBV7-9
D: .
DNA: TGTGCCAGCAGCTTACTGGGTCGGCGGAGAACAGATACGCAGTATTTT
CDR3: CASSLLGRRRTDTQYF

J: TRBJ2-1
size: .
V: TRBV5-5
D: .
DNA: TGTGCCAGCAGCTTGATCGATGAGCAGTTCTTC
CDR3: CASSLIDEQFF

J: TRBJ1-1
size: .
V: TRBV18
D: .
DNA: TGTGCCAGCTCACCGGTAGTACCCGTGGCTGAAGCTTTCTTT
CDR3: CASSPVVPVAEAFF

J: TRBJ1-2
size: .
V: TRBV25-1
D: .
DNA: TGTGCCAGCAGTGATTTTGGTTCTCACAGCCGAAACTATGGCTACACCTTC
CDR3: CASSDFGSHSRNYGYTF

J: TRBJ2-1
size: few
V: TRBV28
D: .
DNA: TGTGCCAGCAGTCGGGGTGGTGGGTATGAGCAGTTCTTC
CDR3: CASSRGGGYEQFF

J: TRBJ2-1
size: .
V: TRBV28
D: .
DNA: TGTGCCAGCCTTTCGGAGGGAATCGGGTTCTTC
CDR3: CASLSEGIGFF

J: TRBJ1-1
size: .
V: TRBV28
D: .
DNA: TGTGCCAGCAGTTTAGGGACACCGAACACTGAAGCTTTCTTT
CDR3: CASSLGTPNTEAFF

J: TRBJ1-1
size: .
V: TRBV20-1
D: .
DNA: TGCAGTGCTAGAAGAGAGGCTGAAGCTTTCTTT
CDR3: CSARREAEAFF

J: TRBJ2-7
size: .
V: TRBV12-5
D: TRBD2
DNA: TGTGCTAGTGGTTTGGTACCAAGCGGCGGGAGGCTTTCTATCTACGAGCAGTACTTC
CDR3: CASGLVPSGGRLSIYEQYF

J: TRBJ1-5
size: .
V: TRBV7-9
D: .
DNA: TGTGCCAGCAGCTTAGGGCCTAATCAGCCCCAGCATTTT
CDR3: CASSLGPNQPQHF